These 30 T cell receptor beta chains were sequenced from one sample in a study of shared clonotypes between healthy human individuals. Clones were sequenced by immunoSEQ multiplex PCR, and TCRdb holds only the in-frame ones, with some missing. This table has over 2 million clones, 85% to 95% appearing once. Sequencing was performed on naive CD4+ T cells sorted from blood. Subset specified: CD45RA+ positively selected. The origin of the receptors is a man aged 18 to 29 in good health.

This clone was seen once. CDR3 DNA sequence: TGTGCCAGCTCACCACCTCTCAGCGGGACGGAAGAGCAGTACTTC. It translates to CASSPPLSGTEEQYF. This chain uses TRBV18 with TRBJ2-7, with TRBD2 identical over 7 bases. The CDR3 covers 15 residues. V was pared by 0 bases and J by 7 bases, with 9 bases of the junction left unmatched. Germline values: CDR1 KGHSH, CDR2 LQKENI.

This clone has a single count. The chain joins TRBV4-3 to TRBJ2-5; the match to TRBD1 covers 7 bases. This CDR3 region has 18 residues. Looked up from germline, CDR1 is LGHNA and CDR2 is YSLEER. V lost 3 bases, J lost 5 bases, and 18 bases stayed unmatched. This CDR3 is CASSQDRVLLTGLETQYF. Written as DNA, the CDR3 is TGCGCCAGCAGCCAGGACCGGGTACTTCTGACAGGGTTGGAGACCCAGTACTTC.

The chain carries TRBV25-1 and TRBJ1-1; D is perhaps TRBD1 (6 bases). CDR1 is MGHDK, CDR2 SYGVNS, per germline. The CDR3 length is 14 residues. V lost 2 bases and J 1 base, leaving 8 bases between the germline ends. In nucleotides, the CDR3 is TGTGCCAGCAGTGAAATAGGGGGGAACACTGAAGCTTTCTTT. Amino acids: CASSEIGGNTEAFF. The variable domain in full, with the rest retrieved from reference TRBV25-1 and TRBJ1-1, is EADIYQTPRYLVIGTGKKITLECSQTMGHDKMYWYQQDPGMELHLIHYSYGVNSTEKGDLSSESTVSRIRTEHFPLTLESARPSHTSQYLCASSEIGGNTEAFFGQGTRLTVV.

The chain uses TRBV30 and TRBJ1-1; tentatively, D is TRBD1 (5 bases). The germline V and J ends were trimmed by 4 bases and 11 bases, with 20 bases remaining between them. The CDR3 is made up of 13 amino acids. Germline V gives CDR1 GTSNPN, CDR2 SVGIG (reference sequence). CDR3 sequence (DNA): TGTGCCTGGATGTCAGGGACCCCCTTCGTGGCTTTCTTT. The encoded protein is CAWMSGTPFVAFF.

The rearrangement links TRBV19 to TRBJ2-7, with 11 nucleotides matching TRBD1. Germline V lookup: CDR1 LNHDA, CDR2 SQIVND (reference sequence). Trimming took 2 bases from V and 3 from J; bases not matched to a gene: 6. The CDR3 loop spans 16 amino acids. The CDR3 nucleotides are TGTGCCAGTAGTATATCGGCGGACAGGGGGCTCTACGAGCAGTACTTC. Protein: CASSISADRGLYEQYF.

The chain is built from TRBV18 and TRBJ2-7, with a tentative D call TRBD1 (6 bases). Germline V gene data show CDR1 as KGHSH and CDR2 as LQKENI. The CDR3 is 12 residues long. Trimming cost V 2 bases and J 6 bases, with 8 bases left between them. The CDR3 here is CASSPSGVEQYF. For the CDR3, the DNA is TGTGCCAGCTCACCATCAGGGGTCGAGCAGTACTTC.

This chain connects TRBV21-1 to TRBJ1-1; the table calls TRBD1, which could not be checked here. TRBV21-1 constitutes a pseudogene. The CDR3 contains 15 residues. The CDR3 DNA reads TGTGCCAGCAGCAAGACAGGGGGAATGAACACTGAAGCTTTCTTT. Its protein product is CASSKTGGMNTEAFF.

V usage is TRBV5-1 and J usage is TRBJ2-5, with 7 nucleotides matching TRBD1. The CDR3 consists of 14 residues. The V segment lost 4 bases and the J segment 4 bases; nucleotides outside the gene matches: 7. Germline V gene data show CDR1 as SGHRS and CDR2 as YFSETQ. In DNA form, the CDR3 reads TGCGCCAGCAGCGAGGGGGCAGCCGGAGAGACCCAGTACTTC. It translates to CASSEGAAGETQYF.

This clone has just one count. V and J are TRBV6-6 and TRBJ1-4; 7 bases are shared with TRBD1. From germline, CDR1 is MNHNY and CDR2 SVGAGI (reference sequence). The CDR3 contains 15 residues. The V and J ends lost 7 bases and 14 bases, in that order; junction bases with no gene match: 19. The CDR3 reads CASTHVRDPLRGLFF. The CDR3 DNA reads TGTGCCAGCACCCACGTCCGGGACCCCCTCAGGGGGCTGTTTTTT.

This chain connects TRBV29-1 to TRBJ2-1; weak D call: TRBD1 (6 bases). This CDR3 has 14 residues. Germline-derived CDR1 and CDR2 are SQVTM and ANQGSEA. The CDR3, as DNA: TGCAGTCTCAGGGGCAGGGGAGCTGCGAATGAGCAGTTCTTC. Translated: CSLRGRGAANEQFF.

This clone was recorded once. This chain's CDR3 is CSVGTERLTDTQYF. For the CDR3, the DNA is TGCAGCGTTGGGACAGAAAGGCTCACAGATACGCAGTATTTT. The chain has TRBV29-1 and TRBJ2-3; weak D call: TRBD1 (6 bases). V was pared by 4 bases and J by 2 bases, with 13 bases between. Looked up from germline, CDR1 is SQVTM and CDR2 is ANQGSEA. The CDR3 contains 14 residues.

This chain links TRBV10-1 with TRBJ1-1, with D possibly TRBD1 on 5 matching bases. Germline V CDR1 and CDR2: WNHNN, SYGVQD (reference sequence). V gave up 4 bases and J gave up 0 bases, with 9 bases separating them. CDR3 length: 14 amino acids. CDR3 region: CASSAQGLNTEAFF. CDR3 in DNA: TGCGCCAGCAGTGCGCAGGGACTGAACACTGAAGCTTTCTTT.

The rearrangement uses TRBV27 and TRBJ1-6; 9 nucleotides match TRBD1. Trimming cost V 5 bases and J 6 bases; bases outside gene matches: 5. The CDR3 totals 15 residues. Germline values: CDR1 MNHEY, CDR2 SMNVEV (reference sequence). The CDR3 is CASSPWGQGNSPLHF. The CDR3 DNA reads TGTGCCAGCAGTCCTTGGGGACAGGGTAATTCACCCCTCCACTTT.

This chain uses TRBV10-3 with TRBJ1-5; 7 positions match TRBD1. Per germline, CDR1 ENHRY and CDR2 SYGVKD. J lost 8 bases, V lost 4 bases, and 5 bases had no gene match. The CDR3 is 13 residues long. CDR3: CAISGQGREPQHF. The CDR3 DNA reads TGTGCCATCAGTGGACAGGGAAGAGAGCCCCAGCATTTT.

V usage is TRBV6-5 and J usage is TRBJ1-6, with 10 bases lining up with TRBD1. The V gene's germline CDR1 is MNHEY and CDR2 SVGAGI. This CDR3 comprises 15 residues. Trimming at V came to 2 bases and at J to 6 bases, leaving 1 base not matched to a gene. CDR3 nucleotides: TGTGCCAGCAGTTACGGGACAGGGGTTAATTCACCCCTCCACTTT. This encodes CASSYGTGVNSPLHF.

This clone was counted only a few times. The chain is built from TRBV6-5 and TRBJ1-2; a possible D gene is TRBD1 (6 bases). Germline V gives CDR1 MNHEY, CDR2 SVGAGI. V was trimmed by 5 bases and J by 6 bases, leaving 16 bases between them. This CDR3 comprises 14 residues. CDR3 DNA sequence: TGTGCCAGCAGTCCCGGTTGGGGGCAGGATGGCTACACCTTC. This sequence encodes CASSPGWGQDGYTF.

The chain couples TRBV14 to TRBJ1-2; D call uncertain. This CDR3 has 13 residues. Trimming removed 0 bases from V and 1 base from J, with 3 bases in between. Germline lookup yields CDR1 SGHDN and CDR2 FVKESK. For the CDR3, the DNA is TGTGCCAGCAGCCAAGAGATTAACTATGGCTACACCTTC. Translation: CASSQEINYGYTF.

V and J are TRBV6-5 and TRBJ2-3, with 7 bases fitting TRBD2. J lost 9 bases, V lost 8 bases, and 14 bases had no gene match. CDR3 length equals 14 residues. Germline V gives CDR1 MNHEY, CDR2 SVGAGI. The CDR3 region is CASGAGTTQLTQYF. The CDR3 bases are TGTGCCAGCGGGGCCGGGACTACCCAATTGACGCAGTATTTT.

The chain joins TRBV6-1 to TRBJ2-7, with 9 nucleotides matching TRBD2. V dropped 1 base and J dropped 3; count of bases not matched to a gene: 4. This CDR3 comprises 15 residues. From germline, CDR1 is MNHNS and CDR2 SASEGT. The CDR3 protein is CASSEVPAGGYEQYF. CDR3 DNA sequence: TGTGCCAGCAGTGAAGTCCCAGCGGGAGGCTACGAGCAGTACTTC.

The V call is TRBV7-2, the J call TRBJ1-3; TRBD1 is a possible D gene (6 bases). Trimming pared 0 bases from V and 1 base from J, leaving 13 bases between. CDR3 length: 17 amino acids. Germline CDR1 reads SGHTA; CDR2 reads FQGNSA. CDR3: CASSLARAGESGNTIYF. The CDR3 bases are TGTGCCAGCAGCTTAGCCCGTGCAGGGGAATCTGGAAACACCATATATTTT. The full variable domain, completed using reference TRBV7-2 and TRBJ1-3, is GAGVSQSPSNKVTEKGKDVELRCDPISGHTALYWYRQSLGQGLEFLIYFQGNSAPDKSGLPSDRFSAERTGGSVSTLTIQRTQQEDSAVYLCASSLARAGESGNTIYFGEGSWLTVV.

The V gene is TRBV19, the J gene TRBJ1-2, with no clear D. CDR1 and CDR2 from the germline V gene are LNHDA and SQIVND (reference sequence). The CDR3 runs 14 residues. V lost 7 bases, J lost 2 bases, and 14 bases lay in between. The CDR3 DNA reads TGTGCCAGTACCCACATTGGACTCAACTATGGCTACACCTTC. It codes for CASTHIGLNYGYTF.

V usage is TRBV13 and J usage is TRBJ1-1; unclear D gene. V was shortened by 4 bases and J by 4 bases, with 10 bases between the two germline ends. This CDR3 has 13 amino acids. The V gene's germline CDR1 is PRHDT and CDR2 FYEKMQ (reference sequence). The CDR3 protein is CASSSLRGTEAFF. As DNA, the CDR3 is TGTGCCAGCAGCTCCCTCCGCGGCACTGAAGCTTTCTTT.

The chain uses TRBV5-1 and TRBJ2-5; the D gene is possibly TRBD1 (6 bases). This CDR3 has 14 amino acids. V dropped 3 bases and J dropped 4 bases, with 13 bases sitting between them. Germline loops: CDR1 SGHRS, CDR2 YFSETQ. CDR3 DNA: TGCGCCAGCAGCTGGGGGACAAAAAGAGAGACCCAGTACTTC. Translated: CASSWGTKRETQYF.

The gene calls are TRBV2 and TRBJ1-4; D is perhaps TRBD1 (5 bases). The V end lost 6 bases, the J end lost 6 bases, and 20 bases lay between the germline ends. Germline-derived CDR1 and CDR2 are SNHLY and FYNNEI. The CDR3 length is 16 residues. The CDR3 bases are TGTGCCAGCAGCTTCTTGAAGGGGCAGAGCGATGAAAAACTGTTTTTT. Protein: CASSFLKGQSDEKLFF.

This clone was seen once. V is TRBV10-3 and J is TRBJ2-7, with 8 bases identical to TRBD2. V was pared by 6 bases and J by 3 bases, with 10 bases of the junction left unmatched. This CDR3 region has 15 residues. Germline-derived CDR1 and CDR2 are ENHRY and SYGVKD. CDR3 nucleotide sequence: TGTGCCATCAGCAGTTTGAGCGGGAGAGTCTACGAGCAGTACTTC. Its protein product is CAISSLSGRVYEQYF.

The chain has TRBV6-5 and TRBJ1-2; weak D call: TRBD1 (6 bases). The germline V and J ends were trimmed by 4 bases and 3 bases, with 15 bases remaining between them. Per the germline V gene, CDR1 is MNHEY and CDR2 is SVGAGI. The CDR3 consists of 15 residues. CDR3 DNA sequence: TGTGCCAGCAGTTCACCGGGAGGGGGACACTATGGCTACACCTTC. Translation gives CASSSPGGGHYGYTF.

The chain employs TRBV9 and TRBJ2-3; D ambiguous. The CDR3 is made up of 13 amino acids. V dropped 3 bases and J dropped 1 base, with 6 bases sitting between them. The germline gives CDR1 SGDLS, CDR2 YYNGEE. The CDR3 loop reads CASSASGTDTQYF. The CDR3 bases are TGTGCCAGCAGCGCCTCCGGCACAGATACGCAGTATTTT.

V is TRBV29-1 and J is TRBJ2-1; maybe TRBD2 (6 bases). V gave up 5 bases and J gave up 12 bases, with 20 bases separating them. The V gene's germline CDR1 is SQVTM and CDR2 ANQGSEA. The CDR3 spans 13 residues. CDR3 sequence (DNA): TGCAGCGTTCTAGAAAGGACTACCTATATGCAGTTCTTC. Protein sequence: CSVLERTTYMQFF.

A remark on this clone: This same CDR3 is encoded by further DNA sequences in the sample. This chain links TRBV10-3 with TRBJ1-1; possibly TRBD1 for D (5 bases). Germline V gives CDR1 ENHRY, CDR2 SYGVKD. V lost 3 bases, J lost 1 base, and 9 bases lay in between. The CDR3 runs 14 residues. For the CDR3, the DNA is TGTGCCATCAGTGACGGGCAGGGGAACACTGAAGCTTTCTTT. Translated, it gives CAISDGQGNTEAFF.

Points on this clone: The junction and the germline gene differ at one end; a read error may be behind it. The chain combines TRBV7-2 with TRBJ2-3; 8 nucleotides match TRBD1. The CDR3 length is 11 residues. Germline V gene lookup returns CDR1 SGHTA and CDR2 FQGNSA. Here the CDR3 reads CASRGPDTQYF. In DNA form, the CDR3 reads TGTGCGAGCAGGGGGCCAGATACGCAGTATTTT. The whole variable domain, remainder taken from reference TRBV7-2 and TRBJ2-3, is GAGVSQSPSNKVTEKGKDVELRCDPISGHTALYWYRQSLGQGLEFLIYFQGNSAPDKSGLPSDRFSAERTGGSVSTLTIQRTQQEDSAVYLCASRGPDTQYFGPGTRLTVL.